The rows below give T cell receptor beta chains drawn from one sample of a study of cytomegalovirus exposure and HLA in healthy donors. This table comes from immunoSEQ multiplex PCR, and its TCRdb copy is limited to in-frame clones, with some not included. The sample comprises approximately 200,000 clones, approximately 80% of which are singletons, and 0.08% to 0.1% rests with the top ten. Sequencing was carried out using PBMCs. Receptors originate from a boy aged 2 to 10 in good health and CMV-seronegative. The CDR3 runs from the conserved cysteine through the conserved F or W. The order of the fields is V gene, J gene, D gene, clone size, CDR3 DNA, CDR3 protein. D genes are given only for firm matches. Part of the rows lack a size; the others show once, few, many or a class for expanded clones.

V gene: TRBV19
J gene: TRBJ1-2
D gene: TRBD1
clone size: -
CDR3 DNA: TGTGCCAGTAGCCAGGGGGCGCCGGGTGGCTACACCTTC
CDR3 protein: CASSQGAPGGYTF

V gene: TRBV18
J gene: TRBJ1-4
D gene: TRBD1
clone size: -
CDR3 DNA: TGTGCCAGCTCACTGCACAGGGGTCCTAATGAAAGACTGTTTTTT
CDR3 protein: CASSLHRGPNERLFF

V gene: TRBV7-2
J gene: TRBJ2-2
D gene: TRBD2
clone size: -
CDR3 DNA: TGTGCCAGCACCATTAGCGGGAGGGGGTACACCGGGGAGCTGTTTTTT
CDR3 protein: CASTISGRGYTGELFF

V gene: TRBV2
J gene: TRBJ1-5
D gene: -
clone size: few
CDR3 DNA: TGTGCCAGCAGTTTCTTACCGACAGTCCAGCCCCAGCATTTT
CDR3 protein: CASSFLPTVQPQHF

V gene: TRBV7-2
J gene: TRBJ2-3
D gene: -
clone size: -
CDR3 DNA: TGTGCCAGCAGCTTAGAGTGGGCAGTACGCACAGATACGCAGTATTTT
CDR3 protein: CASSLEWAVRTDTQYF

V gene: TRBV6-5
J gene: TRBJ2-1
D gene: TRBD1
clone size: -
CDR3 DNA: TGTGCCAGCAGAACCGGGACAGGAACGAATGAGCAGTTCTTC
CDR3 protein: CASRTGTGTNEQFF

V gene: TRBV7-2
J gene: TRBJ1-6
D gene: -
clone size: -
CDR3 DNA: TGTGCCAGCAGCTTAAAGGGGAATTCACCCCTCCACTTT
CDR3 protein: CASSLKGNSPLHF

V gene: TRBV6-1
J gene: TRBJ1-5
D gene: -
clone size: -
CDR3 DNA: TGTGCCAGCAGTGGTCAGACTTATCAGCCCCAGCATTTT
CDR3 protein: CASSGQTYQPQHF

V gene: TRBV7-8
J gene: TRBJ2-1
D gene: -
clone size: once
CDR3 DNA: TGTGCCAGCAGCTTATACAGGCAACAGGAGAATGAGCAGTTCTTC
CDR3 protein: CASSLYRQQENEQFF

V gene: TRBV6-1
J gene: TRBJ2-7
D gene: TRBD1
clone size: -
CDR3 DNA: TGTGCCAGCAGTCTCACGGGACAGGGGCACTTC
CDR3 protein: CASSLTGQGHF

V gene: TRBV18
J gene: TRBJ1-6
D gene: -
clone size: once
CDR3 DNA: TGTGCCAGCTCACCCACGGTGGGGGGTGGAAACTCACCCCTCCACTTT
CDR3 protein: CASSPTVGGGNSPLHF

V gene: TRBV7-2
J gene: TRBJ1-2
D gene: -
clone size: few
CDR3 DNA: TGTGCCAGCAGCTTAGCGGGGGGACGGGGAAACTATGGCTACACCTTC
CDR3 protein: CASSLAGGRGNYGYTF

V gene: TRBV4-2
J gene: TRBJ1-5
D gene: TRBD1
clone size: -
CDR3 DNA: TGTGCCAGCAGCCAAGATTATGGAAGGGGGCGAAGGGATCAGCCCCAGCATTTT
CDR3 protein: CASSQDYGRGRRDQPQHF

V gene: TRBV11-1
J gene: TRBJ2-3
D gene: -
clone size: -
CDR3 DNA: TGTGCCAGCAGCCAAAAGGGGACTCACACAGATACGCAGTATTTT
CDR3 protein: CASSQKGTHTDTQYF

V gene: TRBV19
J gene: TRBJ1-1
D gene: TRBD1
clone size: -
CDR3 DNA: TGTGCCAGTAGTGACAGGGTTTTGAGCACTGAAGCTTTCTTT
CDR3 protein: CASSDRVLSTEAFF

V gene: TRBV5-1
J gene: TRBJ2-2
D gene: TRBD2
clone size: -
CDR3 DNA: TGCGCCAGCAGCGTGGGACTAGATCGATTCACCGGGGAGCTGTTTTTT
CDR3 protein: CASSVGLDRFTGELFF

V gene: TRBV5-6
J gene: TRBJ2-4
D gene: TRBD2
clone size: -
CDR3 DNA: TGTGCCAGCAGCTTGTTAGCGGGGACAAACATTCAGTACTTC
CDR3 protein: CASSLLAGTNIQYF

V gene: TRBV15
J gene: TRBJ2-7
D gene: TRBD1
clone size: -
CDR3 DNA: TGTGCCACCAGCAGAGATCTTCTCGGGACAGGCTACGAGCAATACTTC
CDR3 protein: CATSRDLLGTGYEQYF

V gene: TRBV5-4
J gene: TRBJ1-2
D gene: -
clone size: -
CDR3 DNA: TGTGCCAGCAGCTCCGCGACAGCCCCCTATGGCTACACCTTC
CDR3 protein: CASSSATAPYGYTF

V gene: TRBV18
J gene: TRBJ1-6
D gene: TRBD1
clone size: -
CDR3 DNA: TGTGCCAGCTCATCGGACAGGGGGCGTTCACCCCTCCACTTT
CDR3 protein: CASSSDRGRSPLHF

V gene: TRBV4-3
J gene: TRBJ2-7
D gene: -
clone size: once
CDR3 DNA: TGCGCCAGCAGCCAAGATCCCCAACCCGGGACATCCCACGAGCAGTACTTC
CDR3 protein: CASSQDPQPGTSHEQYF

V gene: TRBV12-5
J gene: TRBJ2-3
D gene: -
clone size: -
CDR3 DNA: TGTGCTAGTGGTTTACCCCTCGATAGTAGCACAGATACGCAGTATTTT
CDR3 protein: CASGLPLDSSTDTQYF

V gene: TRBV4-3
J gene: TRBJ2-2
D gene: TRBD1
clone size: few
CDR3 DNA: TGCGCCAGCAGCCAAGATGGCTGGACAGGGAACGGGGAGCTGTTTTTT
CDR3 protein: CASSQDGWTGNGELFF

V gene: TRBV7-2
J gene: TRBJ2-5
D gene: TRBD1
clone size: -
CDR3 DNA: TGTGCCAGCAGCTCATCCCGACAGGGGGAGACCCAGTACTTC
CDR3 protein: CASSSSRQGETQYF

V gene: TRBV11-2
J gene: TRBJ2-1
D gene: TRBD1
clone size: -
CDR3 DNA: TGTGCCAGCAGCTTAGATCCGCGACAGGGGACCCTTGAGCAGTTCTTC
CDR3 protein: CASSLDPRQGTLEQFF

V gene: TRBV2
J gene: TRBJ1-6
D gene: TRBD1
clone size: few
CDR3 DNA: TGTGCCAGCATCAGGACAGGGGGTTCACCCCTCCACTTT
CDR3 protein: CASIRTGGSPLHF

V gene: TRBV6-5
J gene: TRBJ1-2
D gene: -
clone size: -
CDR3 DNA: TGTGCCAGCAGTTACGGCCCAGCTAACTATGGCTACACCTTC
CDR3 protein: CASSYGPANYGYTF

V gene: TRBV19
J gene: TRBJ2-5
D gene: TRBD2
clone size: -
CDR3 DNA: TGTGCCAGTAGTTCTCACGGGACTACCGAAGAGACCCAGTACTTC
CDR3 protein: CASSSHGTTEETQYF

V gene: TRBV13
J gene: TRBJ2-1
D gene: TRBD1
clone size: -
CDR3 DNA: TGTGCCAGCAGCTTAGGTGGACAGGTGAGGGACAATGAGCAGTTCTTC
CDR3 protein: CASSLGGQVRDNEQFF

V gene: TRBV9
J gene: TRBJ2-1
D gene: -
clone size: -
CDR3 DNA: TGTGCCAGCAGCGGACTGTTCGGCGGAAACAATGAGCAGTTCTTC
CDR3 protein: CASSGLFGGNNEQFF

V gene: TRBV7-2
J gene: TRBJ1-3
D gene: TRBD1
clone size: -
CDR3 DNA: TGTGCCAGCCGACAGGGCTATGGAAACACCATATATTTT
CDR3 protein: CASRQGYGNTIYF

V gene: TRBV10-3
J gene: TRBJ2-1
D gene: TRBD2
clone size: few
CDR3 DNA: TGTGCCATCAGGACCGGGGGGGATGAGCAGTTCTTC
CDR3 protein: CAIRTGGDEQFF

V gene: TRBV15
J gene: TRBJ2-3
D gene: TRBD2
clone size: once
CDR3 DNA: TGTGCCACCAGCAGAGTGGGACTAGCGAGCACAGATACGCAGTATTTT
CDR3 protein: CATSRVGLASTDTQYF

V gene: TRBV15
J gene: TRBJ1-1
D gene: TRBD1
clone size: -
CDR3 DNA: TGTGCCACCAGCACCCTACAGGGGGTTTGGGTCACTGAAGCTTTCTTT
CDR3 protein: CATSTLQGVWVTEAFF

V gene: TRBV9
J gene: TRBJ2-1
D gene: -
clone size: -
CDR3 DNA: TGTGCCAGCAGCGCCGGACTCTGGGGCAATGAGCAGTTCTTC
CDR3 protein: CASSAGLWGNEQFF

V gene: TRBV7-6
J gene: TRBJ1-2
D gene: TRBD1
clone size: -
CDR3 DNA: TGTGCCAGCAGTCCCTCCGGGACAGGGCTTTATGGCTACACCTTC
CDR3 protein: CASSPSGTGLYGYTF

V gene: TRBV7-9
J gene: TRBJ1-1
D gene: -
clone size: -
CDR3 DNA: TGTGCCAGCATAAAGGGGCGGAACACTGAAGCTTTCTTT
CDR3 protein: CASIKGRNTEAFF

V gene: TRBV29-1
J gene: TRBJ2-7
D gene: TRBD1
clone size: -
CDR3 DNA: TGCAGCGTTACGCGGGACAGGGGCTACGAGCAGTACTTC
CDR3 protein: CSVTRDRGYEQYF